This passage covers 11 T cell receptor beta chains from one sample sequenced in a study of T cells in women clearing cervical HPV infection. Method: immunoSEQ multiplex PCR; TCRdb's copy keeps in-frame clones and lacks some. This table holds some 19,000 clones. Sample: blood buffy coat. The receptors come from a woman between 18 and 75 years old with a cervical HPV16 infection that either progressed to CIN3+ or cleared (not recorded which).

Details on this clone: The sequenced fragment ends 3 residues before the CDR3 boundary, so the rest is inferred from the germline J gene. This rearrangement joins TRBV20-1 to TRBJ2-3; 7 nucleotides align to TRBD1. This CDR3 has 15 residues. Looked up from germline, CDR1 is DFQATT and CDR2 is SNEGSKA (reference sequence). V was clipped by 3 bases and J by 2 bases; unmatched bases: 8. CDR3 bases read: TGCAGTGCTAGCCCAAGACAGGGCCTCACAGATACG. Amino acid sequence: CSASPRQGLTDT. From start to end, the CDR3 is CSASPRQGLTDTQYF.

Turning to this clone: The CDR3 extends 3 residues past the end of the read, so its final part is completed from the germline J gene. V is TRBV7-2 and J is TRBJ1-5; D is ambiguous. The CDR3 has 13 amino acids. In germline, CDR1 is SGHTA, CDR2 FQGNSA. The V end lost 3 bases, the J end lost 7 bases, and 10 bases lay between the germline ends. CDR3 DNA, as far as it was read: TGTGCCAGCAGCTTGAGCTTAAAACAGCCC. This sequence encodes CASSLSLKQP. The complete CDR3 sequence is CASSLSLKQPQHF.

Concerning this clone: The read finishes 3 residues shy of the CDR3 end, and the germline J gene is used to complete it. V is TRBV19 and J is TRBJ2-5, with 11 bases aligning to TRBD1. Germline V gene data show CDR1 as LNHDA and CDR2 as SQIVND (reference sequence). After removal of 4 bases from V and 5 bases from J, the junction contained 6 bases not matched to a gene. The CDR3 sequence is 15 residues long. Incomplete CDR3 DNA: TGTGCCAGTAGTACCGGGACAGGGGGAGGTGAGACC. Amino acid sequence: CASSTGTGGGET. Given in full, the CDR3 is CASSTGTGGGETQYF.

A remark on this clone: The read finishes 3 residues shy of the CDR3 end, and the germline J gene is used to complete it. The genes are TRBV7-2 and TRBJ2-5, with D perhaps matching TRBD1 (5 bases). Germline loops: CDR1 SGHTA, CDR2 FQGNSA. Trimming took off 4 bases at V and 3 bases at J, with 15 bases between the two ends. The CDR3 extends over 15 amino acids. The CDR3 here is CASSSTALIKETQYF. The CDR3 bases that were read are TGTGCCAGCAGCTCGACAGCGCTGATAAAAGAGACC.

About this clone itself: The read finishes 3 residues shy of the CDR3 end, and the germline J gene is used to complete it. The chain recombines TRBV20-1 with TRBJ2-3; 8 nucleotides line up with TRBD2. The germline CDR1 and CDR2 sequences are DFQATT and SNEGSKA (reference sequence). V was clipped by 6 bases and J by 2 bases; unmatched bases: 7. CDR3 size: 14 residues. The CDR3 loop reads CSASPGGATDTQYF. The sequenced CDR3 bases are TGCAGTGCCTCTCCGGGGGGGGCCACAGATACG.

The CDR3 loop reads CASSEGPGANVLTF. The covered CDR3 bases are TGTGCCAGTAGTGAGGGGCCTGGGGCCAACGTC. The V gene is TRBV19, the J gene TRBJ2-6, with D possibly being TRBD1 or TRBD2 (5 bases each). The CDR3 is cut off 3 residues early in the read; its end comes from the germline J gene. V lost 5 bases, J lost 2 bases, and 7 bases lay in between. Germline loops: CDR1 LNHDA, CDR2 SQIVND (reference sequence). The CDR3 is 14 amino acids.

A note on this clone: The CDR3 goes on 3 residues after the read ends, and that part is filled in from the germline J gene. The V and J genes are TRBV7-8 and TRBJ2-3; 8 nucleotides match TRBD1. The CDR3 is 14 amino acids. Germline CDR1 and CDR2: SGHVS and FQNEAQ. Trimming took 0 bases from V and 8 from J; bases not matched to a gene: 4. CDR3 sequence reads: CASSLALDRVTQYF. The CDR3 DNA, read in part, is TGTGCCAGCAGCTTAGCCCTGGACAGGGTTACG.

The CDR3 bases that were read are TGTGCCTGGAGTGTAGCGGGGGTACCCCCAGATACG. This translates into CAWSVAGVPPDT. The complete CDR3 sequence is CAWSVAGVPPDTQYF. The chain couples TRBV30 to TRBJ2-3; 8 nucleotides match TRBD2. The observed sequence ends 3 residues before the CDR3 terminus, with the missing tail filled in from the germline J gene. The CDR3 has 15 residues. After removal of 0 bases from V and 4 bases from J, the junction contained 6 bases not matched to a gene. Germline CDR1 reads GTSNPN; CDR2 reads SVGIG (reference sequence).

The CDR3 sequence is CASSDSSSGNTIYF. The covered CDR3 bases are TGTGCCAGCAGCGACTCGAGCTCTGGAAACACC. The J gene is TRBJ1-3, the V gene TRBV5-6; the D is unclear. The missing CDR3 end, 3 residues past where the read stops, is filled in from the germline J gene. The CDR3 is 14 residues long. Germline assignment: CDR1 SGHDT and CDR2 YYEEEE. With 4 bases removed from V and 0 bases from J, the gap between germline ends came to 8 bases. Drawing the rest from reference TRBV5-6 and TRBJ1-3, the complete variable domain is DAGVTQSPTHLIKTRGQQVTLRCSPKSGHDTVSWYQQALGQGPQFIFQYYEEEERQRGNFPDRFSGHQFPNYSSELNVNALLLGDSALYLCASSDSSSGNTIYFGEGSWLTVV.

Regarding this clone: From the germline J gene comes the end of the CDR3, since the read stops 3 residues before it. The chain joins TRBV15 to TRBJ2-5; 9 positions match TRBD1. Trimming took 0 bases from V and 5 from J; bases not matched to a gene: 7. There are 16 residues in the CDR3. The V gene's germline CDR1 is LNHNV and CDR2 YYDKDF (reference sequence). This chain's CDR3 is CATSRDPGQGDETQYF. Incomplete CDR3 DNA: TGTGCCACCAGCAGAGACCCGGGACAGGGCGACGAGACC. The entire variable domain, with the rest obtained from reference TRBV15 and TRBJ2-5, is as follows: DAMVIQNPRYQVTQFGKPVTLSCSQTLNHNVMYWYQQKSSQAPKLLFHYYDKDFNNEADTPDNFQSRRPNTSFCFLDIRSPGLGDTAMYLCATSRDPGQGDETQYFGPGTRLLVL.

As to this clone: The read ends 3 residues before the CDR3 terminus; that terminus is restored from the germline J gene. V gene TRBV5-1 combines with J gene TRBJ2-2; tentatively, D is TRBD1 (5 bases). V was clipped by 4 bases and J by 0 bases, with 7 bases between them. This CDR3 spans 14 amino acids. Germline-derived CDR1 and CDR2 are SGHRS and YFSETQ. The DNA read from the CDR3 is TGCGCCAGCAGCCAGGGCACGAACACCGGGGAG. Translating it yields CASSQGTNTGE. The complete CDR3 protein is CASSQGTNTGELFF. The variable domain in full, completed from reference TRBV5-1 and TRBJ2-2, reads KAGVTQTPRYLIKTRGQQVTLSCSPISGHRSVSWYQQTPGQGLQFLFEYFSETQRNKGNFPGRFSGRQFSNSRSEMNVSTLELGDSALYLCASSQGTNTGELFFGEGSRLTVL.